Below are 25 T cell receptor beta chains sequenced from a single sample in a study of T-cell reconstitution after alpha-beta-depleted transplantation in children. Unique molecular identifiers were incorporated during preparation of the TCRbeta library. TCRdb reprocessed the PCR reads via MiXCR and lists one record per CDR3 protein. The sample includes approximately 630,000 distinct CDR3 sequences, about 12% of them seen just once. The sample was PBMCs, taken before TCRalphabeta/CD19-depleted stem cell transplant. The receptor source for this set is a girl aged 2 to 9 with congenital amegakaryocytic thrombocytopenia, due to receive a stem cell transplant.

V is TRBV25-1 and J is TRBJ2-5, with D perhaps being TRBD1 or TRBD2 (5 bases each). The V end was cut by 2 bases, the J end by 3 bases, with 16 bases between. This CDR3 comprises 16 residues. Germline loops: CDR1 MGHDK, CDR2 SYGVNS. The CDR3 sequence is CASSEVGVGSEETQYF. The CDR3 DNA is TGTGCCAGCAGTGAAGTGGGGGTTGGTTCGGAAGAGACCCAGTACTTC.

The sample holds many counts of this clonotype. The gene calls are TRBV20-1 and TRBJ2-1; perhaps TRBD2 as D (6 bases). Germline CDR1 is DFQATT and CDR2 is SNEGSKA (reference sequence). This CDR3 has 13 residues. As DNA, the CDR3 is TGCAGGGCGGAGGGCCCCACCTACAATGAGCAGTTCTTC. It is translated as CRAEGPTYNEQFF.

This clonotype turned up a few times. The chain carries TRBV6-1 and TRBJ2-7; 14 bases fit TRBD2. After removal of 7 bases from V and 3 bases from J, the junction contained 11 bases not matched to a gene. This CDR3 has 17 residues. CDR1 and CDR2 from the germline V gene are MNHNS and SASEGT. CDR3 in DNA: TGTGCCAGCATCAAAGGGACTAGCGGGGGCCTTCACTACGAGCAGTACTTC. Translating it yields CASIKGTSGGLHYEQYF.

This clonotype was counted ten times or more. The CDR3 is CASSLKLAGATDTQYF. Here the CDR3 DNA reads TGTGCCAGCAGCTTAAAGCTAGCGGGGGCCACAGATACGCAGTATTTT. This chain joins TRBV7-2 and TRBJ2-3, with 10 bases matching TRBD2. V lost 2 bases and J lost 2; bases outside the gene matches: 4. This CDR3 is built from 16 residues. CDR1 and CDR2 from the germline V gene are SGHTA and FQGNSA.

The sample holds a few counts of this clonotype. V usage is TRBV28 and J usage is TRBJ2-3, with TRBD2 as a possible D gene (5 bases). The CDR3 runs to 16 residues. Trimming left V 8 bases short and J 4 bases short, with 22 bases between. The germline V gene encodes CDR1 MDHEN and CDR2 SYDVKM. The CDR3 is CASGPLAGVSSDTQYF. The DNA for the CDR3 is TGTGCCAGCGGACCCCTAGCAGGAGTCAGCTCAGATACGCAGTATTTT.

The table lists this clonotype with many counts. V and J are TRBV7-7 and TRBJ2-1; D unresolved. The CDR3 totals 13 residues. Trimming took 5 bases from V and 4 from J, leaving 9 bases between them. CDR1 is SSHAT, CDR2 FNYEAQ, per germline (reference sequence). CDR3 region: CASSRGNYNEQFF. For the CDR3, the DNA is TGTGCCAGCAGCCGCGGAAATTACAATGAGCAGTTCTTC.

This clonotype was picked up a small number of times. J is TRBJ2-5 and V is TRBV20-1; TRBD1 matches at 9 bases. The length of the CDR3 is 15 residues. V lost 5 bases and J lost 5; bases outside the gene matches: 12. CDR1 is DFQATT and CDR2 is SNEGSKA in the germline V gene (reference sequence). The CDR3 here is CSAQSGTGRAETQYF. The CDR3 DNA reads as TGCAGTGCTCAAAGCGGGACAGGGAGAGCGGAGACCCAGTACTTC.

This clonotype was detected only a few times. The V and J genes are TRBV7-6 and TRBJ2-7; 7 positions agree with TRBD2. The CDR3 covers 15 residues. Germline trimming cut 0 bases from V and 4 bases from J; bases unmatched to any gene: 6. Per germline, CDR1 SGHVS and CDR2 FNYEAQ. The CDR3 DNA is TGTGCCAGCAGCTTAGCCGCGGGAGCGACATACGAGCAGTACTTC. The encoded protein is CASSLAAGATYEQYF.

This clonotype showed up many times. The CDR3 region is CASNTRIGDAHTEAFF. Written as DNA, the CDR3 is TGTGCCAGCAACACCCGAATAGGGGACGCACACACTGAAGCTTTCTTT. The rearrangement joins TRBV12-3 or TRBV12-4 to TRBJ1-1; D might be TRBD1 (5 bases). The CDR3 consists of 16 residues. V was pared by 7 bases and J by 3 bases, with 21 bases between.

This clonotype was detected ten times or more. V is TRBV6-5 and J is TRBJ2-3; no clear D. Germline CDR1 and CDR2: MNHEY and SVGAGI. Trimming pared 3 bases from V and 6 bases from J, leaving 13 bases between. The CDR3 extends over 14 amino acids. CDR3 amino acids: CASSYGLLGDTQYF. In DNA, the CDR3 is TGTGCCAGCAGTTATGGCTTACTCGGCGATACGCAGTATTTT.

This clonotype was counted many times. The chain employs TRBV29-1 and TRBJ2-7; D gene unclear. The CDR3 is 17 residues long. Deletions cut 1 base from V and 3 bases from J, with 22 bases between. From germline, CDR1 is SQVTM and CDR2 ANQGSEA. In DNA form, the CDR3 reads TGCAGCGTTGAAGCTTTGAGATTGGCGGTCTTTAACTACGAGCAGTACTTC. Its protein is CSVEALRLAVFNYEQYF.

A few counts support this clonotype. The genes are TRBV4-1 and TRBJ2-7; 7 bases fit TRBD1. The germline V gene has CDR1 MGHRA and CDR2 YSYEKL. The CDR3 spans 14 residues. V was clipped by 1 base and J by 4 bases; unmatched bases: 4. CDR3 nucleotide sequence: TGCGCCAGCAGCCAAGCAGGGGGTTGGTACGAGCAGTACTTC. This codes for CASSQAGGWYEQYF.

The chain couples TRBV29-1 to TRBJ2-1, with 12 bases fitting TRBD2. Looked up from germline, CDR1 is SQVTM and CDR2 is ANQGSEA. Trimming took 6 bases from V and 5 from J; bases not matched to a gene: 11. The CDR3 has 16 residues. In DNA, the CDR3 is TGCAGCGTCCCGAGGTGGACTAGCGGGACCGACAATGAGCAGTTCTTC. This translates into CSVPRWTSGTDNEQFF.

The chain combines TRBV10-3 with TRBJ2-5, with D hard to call. V dropped 5 bases and J dropped 2 bases, with 15 bases sitting between them. Germline CDR1 is ENHRY and CDR2 is SYGVKD. This CDR3 is 15 amino acids long. CDR3 bases: TGTGCCATCAGTCCGGCCAGAAAAATTCAAGAGACCCAGTACTTC. Its translation: CAISPARKIQETQYF.

This chain uses TRBV2 with TRBJ2-5; TRBD1 agrees at 7 bases. CDR3 size: 13 residues. The germline CDR1 and CDR2 sequences are SNHLY and FYNNEI. V was pared by 5 bases and J by 5 bases, with 5 bases of the junction left unmatched. The CDR3 loop reads CASSTKGAETQYF. The CDR3 DNA follows: TGTGCCAGCAGTACAAAGGGGGCTGAGACCCAGTACTTC.

This clonotype was recorded many times. The genes are TRBV24-1 and TRBJ2-1; 7 bases fit TRBD1. The V segment lost 2 bases and the J segment 7 bases; nucleotides outside the gene matches: 16. The CDR3 runs to 18 residues. CDR1 KGHDR and CDR2 SFDVKD come from the germline V gene. For the CDR3, the DNA is TGTGCCACCAGTGATTCCTCCCACCCAGGGGGATTTGGTAATGAGCAGTTCTTC. Amino acids: CATSDSSHPGGFGNEQFF.

The table lists this clonotype with many counts. The gene calls are TRBV20-1 and TRBJ2-7; D is unresolved. Trimming removed 1 base from V and 0 bases from J, with 7 bases in between. CDR1 and CDR2 from the germline V gene are DFQATT and SNEGSKA (reference sequence). The CDR3 loop spans 13 amino acids. Written as DNA, the CDR3 is TGCAGTGCTAGAGTTGGGAACTCCTACGAGCAGTACTTC. It encodes CSARVGNSYEQYF.

This clonotype was detected many times. The chain uses TRBV20-1 and TRBJ2-2, with 10 positions matching TRBD2. The V and J ends lost 5 bases and 6 bases, in that order; junction bases with no gene match: 3. The CDR3 length is 13 residues. Germline values: CDR1 DFQATT, CDR2 SNEGSKA (reference sequence). CDR3 coding DNA: TGCAGTGCTTCTAGCGGGAGCGCCGGGGAGCTGTTTTTT. This translates into CSASSGSAGELFF.

CDR3 sequence reads: CASSPSTGNTEAFF. In nucleotides, the CDR3 is TGCGCCAGCAGCCCGTCGACGGGGAACACTGAAGCTTTCTTT. V and J are TRBV5-1 and TRBJ1-1, with D unclear. Germline loops: CDR1 SGHRS, CDR2 YFSETQ. V was cut by 4 bases and J by 1 base, with 11 bases left in between. The CDR3 totals 14 residues.

The table lists this clonotype with a few counts. CDR3 sequence reads: CASTRTGSLSGANVLTF. The CDR3 coding sequence is TGTGCCAGCACCCGGACAGGGAGTTTATCTGGGGCCAACGTCCTGACTTTC. The rearrangement joins TRBV2 to TRBJ2-6; TRBD1 aligns across 8 bases. CDR1 SNHLY and CDR2 FYNNEI come from the germline V gene. The CDR3 length is 17 residues. V shed 7 bases and J 1 base; nucleotides not matched to a gene: 9.

The sample holds a few counts of this clonotype. The chain carries TRBV5-1 and TRBJ1-1; D is unresolved. Germline V gives CDR1 SGHRS, CDR2 YFSETQ. The V end was cut by 2 bases, the J end by 3 bases, with 11 bases between. This CDR3 contains 14 residues. The CDR3 DNA sequence: TGCGCCAGCAGCTTCGGTCTGGTCGACACTGAAGCTTTCTTT. The encoded protein is CASSFGLVDTEAFF.

This clonotype has just a few counts. The genes are TRBV20-1 and TRBJ2-5; 7 bases agree with TRBD1. This CDR3 is 12 amino acids long. Unmatched junction bases numbered 3, after V lost 6 bases and J lost 2 bases. Germline-derived CDR1 and CDR2 are DFQATT and SNEGSKA (reference sequence). The CDR3 DNA reads as TGCAGTGCCTCGACAGGGCAAGAGACCCAGTACTTC. Translation: CSASTGQETQYF.

Points on this clonotype: This may come from a read error, since a much larger clone is one base off. This chain joins TRBV29-1 and TRBJ2-1; the D is unclear. This CDR3 contains 10 residues. Germline V CDR1 and CDR2: SQVTM, ANQGSEA. The ends were cut back, 4 bases at V and 9 bases at J, with 7 bases in the middle. The CDR3: CSVGDVEQFF. For the CDR3, the DNA is TGCAGCGTTGGGGATGTTGAGCAGTTCTTC.

At least ten counts were recorded for this clonotype. The V call is TRBV12-3 or TRBV12-4, the J call TRBJ2-3; 7 nucleotides line up with TRBD2. The CDR3 is 14 residues long. The junction had 3 bases not matched to a gene; V was cut back by 1 base and J by 5 bases. The CDR3 loop reads CASSLVRGEDTQYF. The CDR3 coding sequence is TGTGCCAGCAGTTTAGTACGGGGGGAAGATACGCAGTATTTT.

This clonotype was observed many times. V and J are TRBV29-1 and TRBJ2-7, with D perhaps given as TRBD1 or TRBD2 (5 bases each). CDR3 length: 14 residues. Per germline, CDR1 SQVTM and CDR2 ANQGSEA. V lost 0 bases to trimming and J lost 4 bases, with 13 bases between them. CDR3 residues: CSVEERGKGYEQYF. In nucleotides, the CDR3 is TGCAGCGTTGAAGAGAGGGGAAAAGGGTACGAGCAGTACTTC.